This TCR beta chain was recovered during a study of OX40 agonist ivuxolimab in advanced cancers. Study as a whole: Patients received intravenous ivuxolimab every 2 weeks at 0.01 to 10 mg/kg. Therapy given before enrollment (anti-PD-1, anti-PD-L1 or anti-CTLA-4) was allowed, and around 40% had some. Study-wide findings and caveats: Both CD4+ and CD8+ T cell populations in blood had undergone clonal expansion by week 6 at 0.1 to 3.0 mg/kg. Averaged across samples, CD8+ T cells carried more expanded clones than CD4+ did.

This table comes from immunoSEQ multiplex PCR, and its TCRdb copy is limited to in-frame clones, with some not included. The table includes 90,000 to 100,000 clones, about nine tenths detected once. Points on this clone: Antigen: not known.

The sequence was collected from an adult with an advanced solid tumor such as melanoma, head and neck, liver or kidney cancer. Sequences were derived from CD4+ or CD8+ T cells sorted from blood, sampled in a trial of the OX40 agonist ivuxolimab.

CDR3 sequence: CASQQVRGIQYF. CDR3 DNA: TGTGCCAGCCAACAGGTTCGGGGCATTCAGTACTTC. The chain employs TRBV11-2 and TRBJ2-4; either TRBD1 or TRBD2 may fit D (5 bases each). CDR1 and CDR2 from the germline V gene are SGHAT and FQNNGV. Between the trimmed V and J ends, which lost 8 bases and 9 bases, there was a span of 14 bases. The CDR3 spans 12 residues.